The 30 T cell receptor beta chains in this list originate from one sample, sequenced in a study of T cell clones after liver transplantation. Clones were read by immunoSEQ multiplex PCR, and TCRdb kept only the in-frame ones, dropping some. The data show 50,000 to 70,000 clones, with 70% seen just once and 2.8% held by the top ten. The sample in question was CD4+ T cells from blood, obtained at the approximately 15-month timepoint. The receptor source for this set is a human patient who received a liver transplant. Some of these T cells may belong to the graft donor.

The chain is built from TRBV6-1 and TRBJ1-1, with 11 bases that match TRBD1. The CDR3 covers 14 residues. Germline V gene sequence: CDR1 MNHNS, CDR2 SASEGT. Trimming at V came to 5 bases and at J to 5 bases, leaving 4 bases not matched to a gene. CDR3 region: CASSNRDRGTEAFF. As DNA, the CDR3 is TGTGCCAGCAGTAACCGGGACAGGGGGACTGAAGCTTTCTTT.

The rearrangement links TRBV9 to TRBJ2-3; D gene ambiguous. The CDR3 has 14 amino acids. The V and J ends lost 0 bases and 8 bases respectively, with 13 bases between them. Germline V gene data show CDR1 as SGDLS and CDR2 as YYNGEE. For the CDR3, the DNA is TGTGCCAGCAGCGTAGTAGGTAGCTCTGGTACGCAGTATTTT. Its translation: CASSVVGSSGTQYF.

The chain employs TRBV10-3 and TRBJ1-2, with D hard to call. The CDR3 is made up of 14 amino acids. Germline V gene lookup returns CDR1 ENHRY and CDR2 SYGVKD. V was clipped by 7 bases and J by 5 bases, with 17 bases between them. The DNA of the CDR3 is TGTGCCATCAACGGCGAGATCTCGGGTTATGGCTACACCTTC. Amino acid sequence: CAINGEISGYGYTF.

This clone was recorded a few times. This chain links TRBV4-1 with TRBJ2-1, with unresolved D. The length of the CDR3 is 15 residues. The V gene lost 4 bases and the J gene lost 5 bases, with 15 bases spanning the gap. Germline V gene sequence: CDR1 MGHRA, CDR2 YSYEKL. This chain's CDR3 is CASSPSETLHNEQFF. The CDR3 region has the DNA TGCGCCAGCAGCCCTTCGGAGACGTTACACAATGAGCAGTTCTTC.

The chain carries TRBV29-1 and TRBJ2-6; the match to TRBD1 covers 9 bases. From germline, CDR1 is SQVTM and CDR2 ANQGSEA. The V and J ends lost 7 bases and 2 bases, in that order; junction bases with no gene match: 6. The CDR3 is 15 amino acids. The CDR3 loop reads CSASTGGTGANVLTF. The DNA for the CDR3 is TGCAGCGCCAGCACAGGGGGCACTGGGGCCAACGTCCTGACTTTC.

The chain recombines TRBV11-2 with TRBJ2-5, with D unclear. V lost 5 bases and J 4 bases, leaving 11 bases between the germline ends. The CDR3 has 13 amino acids. CDR1 and CDR2 (germline): SGHAT, FQNNGV. The CDR3 loop reads CASSPRFRETQYF. CDR3 DNA: TGTGCCAGCAGCCCCCGATTTCGAGAGACCCAGTACTTC.

The chain carries TRBV15 and TRBJ1-6; perhaps TRBD1 as D (6 bases). V dropped 2 bases and J dropped 7 bases, with 12 bases sitting between them. CDR1 is LNHNV and CDR2 is YYDKDF in the germline V gene (reference sequence). This CDR3 spans 15 amino acids. The CDR3 loop is CATSRSLGQNSPLHF. In DNA form, the CDR3 reads TGTGCCACCAGCAGATCTCTTGGACAGAATTCACCCCTCCACTTT.

The chain links TRBV6-1 to TRBJ1-1; TRBD1 matches 9 bases. The CDR3 has 13 residues. CDR1 and CDR2 (germline): MNHNS, SASEGT. V was clipped by 2 bases and J by 9 bases; unmatched bases: 4. The CDR3 sequence is CASSETGTGQAFF. The CDR3 DNA sequence: TGTGCCAGCAGTGAAACGGGGACAGGGCAAGCTTTCTTT.

V and J are TRBV4-3 and TRBJ2-3; TRBD2 agrees at 9 bases. CDR3 length equals 17 residues. Germline V gives CDR1 LGHNA, CDR2 YSLEER. V trimming: 1 base; J trimming: 2 bases; junction bases outside the gene matches: 7. The CDR3 loop is CASSQAPSGTTTDTQYF. CDR3 DNA: TGCGCCAGCAGCCAAGCCCCTAGCGGGACCACCACAGATACGCAGTATTTT.

This rearrangement joins TRBV28 to TRBJ2-2; TRBD1 aligns across 7 bases. Trimming took 4 bases from V and 0 from J; bases not matched to a gene: 2. The CDR3 has 15 residues. The germline V gene has CDR1 MDHEN and CDR2 SYDVKM. The CDR3 reads CASSYGTANTGELFF. The CDR3 nucleotides read TGTGCCAGCAGTTATGGGACAGCGAACACCGGGGAGCTGTTTTTT.

The rearrangement uses TRBV11-3 and TRBJ2-3; D gene uncertain. The V gene's germline CDR1 is SGHNT and CDR2 YENEEA. The length of the CDR3 is 13 residues. Deletions cut 3 bases from V and 4 bases from J, with 8 bases between. The CDR3 DNA sequence: TGTGCCAGCAGCTTGTTTCGTGCAGATACGCAGTATTTT. Encoded protein: CASSLFRADTQYF.

V usage is TRBV6-5 and J usage is TRBJ2-5; 9 bases fit TRBD1. The ends lost 6 bases at V and 1 base at J; junction bases unmatched: 6. CDR3 length: 15 amino acids. The germline V gene has CDR1 MNHEY and CDR2 SVGAGI. The DNA for the CDR3 is TGTGCCAGCAGCCGGGACAGGGCTACCCAAGAGACCCAGTACTTC. Its protein is CASSRDRATQETQYF.

The chain carries TRBV29-1 and TRBJ1-5, with D hard to call. The ends were cut back, 3 bases at V and 0 bases at J, with 6 bases in the middle. Germline CDR1 is SQVTM and CDR2 is ANQGSEA. This CDR3 is 13 amino acids long. CDR3 in DNA: TGCAGCGTTGATCCCGGTAGCAATCAGCCCCAGCATTTT. It specifies CSVDPGSNQPQHF.

This clone was seen more than once but under ten times. The rearrangement links TRBV5-1 to TRBJ1-2, with 7 bases lining up with TRBD1. The V gene end was trimmed by 0 bases and the J gene end by 3 bases; junction bases not matched to a gene: 8. From germline, CDR1 is SGHRS and CDR2 YFSETQ. The CDR3 runs 16 residues. DNA for the CDR3: TGCGCCAGCAGCTTGGGTATCGGGCAGGGGGACTATGGCTACACCTTC. This codes for CASSLGIGQGDYGYTF.

The genes are TRBV6-5 and TRBJ1-5; D perhaps matches TRBD1 (6 bases). The CDR3 is 14 amino acids. Germline V lookup: CDR1 MNHEY, CDR2 SVGAGI. V gave up 4 bases and J gave up 3 bases, with 10 bases separating them. The CDR3 loop is CASSSGQFNQPQHF. The CDR3 DNA sequence: TGTGCCAGCAGTTCCGGACAGTTCAATCAGCCCCAGCATTTT.

In its sample, this clone was seen once. The chain combines TRBV6-5 with TRBJ2-7; TRBD2 agrees at 9 bases. CDR3 length: 15 residues. Germline CDR1 is MNHEY and CDR2 is SVGAGI. V trimming: 2 bases; J trimming: 0 bases; junction bases outside the gene matches: 2. CDR3 sequence reads: CASSYELAGSYEQYF. The CDR3, as DNA: TGTGCCAGCAGTTACGAACTAGCGGGCTCCTACGAGCAGTACTTC.

Here the CDR3 reads CASSLSQGYEQYF. The CDR3 region has the DNA TGTGCCAGCAGCTTATCCCAGGGCTACGAGCAGTACTTC. The rearrangement uses TRBV14 and TRBJ2-7, with D perhaps matching TRBD1 (5 bases). The CDR3 has 13 amino acids. Germline V gene data show CDR1 as SGHDN and CDR2 as FVKESK. With 5 bases removed from V and 3 bases from J, the gap between germline ends came to 11 bases.

The chain joins TRBV30 to TRBJ1-3; 7 positions match TRBD1. The germline V gene has CDR1 GTSNPN and CDR2 SVGIG (reference sequence). Germline trimming cut 1 base from V and 0 bases from J; bases unmatched to any gene: 6. The CDR3 loop spans 16 amino acids. The CDR3 protein is CAWSADRTSSGNTIYF. DNA of the CDR3: TGTGCCTGGAGTGCGGACAGGACAAGCTCTGGAAACACCATATATTTT.

CDR3 sequence (DNA): TGTGCCAGCATCGAGAACAGGGGTGACACTGAAGCTTTCTTT. It codes for CASIENRGDTEAFF. The V call is TRBV2, the J call TRBJ1-1, with 7 nucleotides matching TRBD1. There are 14 residues in the CDR3. The V and J ends lost 7 bases and 3 bases, in that order; junction bases with no gene match: 8. Germline V gene sequence: CDR1 SNHLY, CDR2 FYNNEI.

The CDR3 coding sequence is TGTGCCAGCAGTGAGTCGCGGGAAGACTATGGCTACACCTTC. Encoded protein: CASSESREDYGYTF. The rearrangement uses TRBV6-1 and TRBJ1-2; no clear D gene. In germline, CDR1 is MNHNS, CDR2 SASEGT. V was cut by 3 bases and J by 3 bases, with 11 bases left in between. CDR3 length: 14 amino acids.

The chain links TRBV29-1 to TRBJ2-5; D gene uncertain. This CDR3 has 13 amino acids. Germline V lookup: CDR1 SQVTM, CDR2 ANQGSEA. V was cut by 5 bases and J by 1 base, with 11 bases left in between. CDR3 sequence reads: CSVSQSFQETQYF. CDR3 bases: TGCAGCGTTTCACAGTCTTTCCAAGAGACCCAGTACTTC. The whole variable domain, remainder taken from reference TRBV29-1 and TRBJ2-5, is SAVISQKPSRDICQRGTSLTIQCQVDSQVTMMFWYRQQPGQSLTLIATANQGSEATYESGFVIDKFPISRPNLTFSTLTVSNMSPEDSSIYLCSVSQSFQETQYFGPGTRLLVL.

The CDR3 sequence is CASSLLGTTYNEQFF. CDR3 bases: TGTGCCAGCAGTTTACTGGGGACTACCTACAATGAGCAGTTCTTC. The rearrangement joins TRBV27 to TRBJ2-1; the match to TRBD2 covers 7 bases. J was trimmed by 2 bases and V by 2 bases; bases with no gene match: 3. Germline V gene data show CDR1 as MNHEY and CDR2 as SMNVEV (reference sequence). The length of the CDR3 is 15 residues.

This clone was observed a single time. The chain employs TRBV19 and TRBJ1-4; D call uncertain. Trimming cost V 4 bases and J 8 bases, with 11 bases left between them. Germline values: CDR1 LNHDA, CDR2 SQIVND (reference sequence). The CDR3 is 13 amino acids. CDR3 region: CASSSPGGEKLFF. The CDR3 nucleotides are TGTGCCAGTAGTAGCCCGGGAGGAGAAAAACTGTTTTTT.

This clone was counted between two and nine times. This chain links TRBV2 with TRBJ2-7; TRBD1 matches 10 bases. The CDR3 covers 15 residues. V trimming: 2 bases; J trimming: 6 bases; junction bases outside the gene matches: 7. Germline CDR1 and CDR2: SNHLY and FYNNEI. CDR3 DNA sequence: TGTGCCAGCAGTGAATTGGGGACAGGGGTAAGCGAGCAGTACGTC. Translated, it gives CASSELGTGVSEQYV.

The CDR3 nucleotides are TGCAGTGCTACAGGGAACTATGGCTACACCTTC. Translating gives CSATGNYGYTF. V and J are TRBV20-1 and TRBJ1-2, with a possible D match to TRBD1 (5 bases). The germline V gene has CDR1 DFQATT and CDR2 SNEGSKA (reference sequence). V gave up 4 bases and J gave up 2 bases, with 5 bases separating them. The CDR3 spans 11 residues.

V is TRBV7-6 and J is TRBJ1-4; TRBD1 is a possible D gene (6 bases). Trimming stripped 3 bases from V and 5 bases from J, with 13 bases between. There are 15 residues in the CDR3. In germline, CDR1 is SGHVS, CDR2 FNYEAQ. This chain's CDR3 is CASSLGAQGNEKLFF. CDR3 in DNA: TGTGCCAGCAGCTTGGGAGCACAGGGAAATGAAAAACTGTTTTTT.

This chain uses TRBV10-3 with TRBJ1-1, with unresolved D. With 5 bases removed from V and 7 bases from J, the gap between germline ends came to 14 bases. This CDR3 has 13 amino acids. Germline values: CDR1 ENHRY, CDR2 SYGVKD. The CDR3 nucleotides read TGTGCCATCAGTAACGATTCTGGGAATGAAGCTTTCTTT. Amino acid sequence: CAISNDSGNEAFF.

The CDR3 coding sequence is TGTGCCACAACAGAAAGGGATTACAATGAGCAGTTCTTC. It encodes CATTERDYNEQFF. The chain has TRBV2 and TRBJ2-1; D unclear. This CDR3 contains 13 residues. With 10 bases removed from V and 4 bases from J, the gap between germline ends came to 14 bases. In germline, CDR1 is SNHLY, CDR2 FYNNEI.

J is TRBJ1-3 and V is TRBV6-1; 7 bases align to TRBD1. The CDR3 spans 16 residues. CDR1 is MNHNS and CDR2 is SASEGT in the germline V gene. After removal of 4 bases from V and 1 base from J, the junction contained 7 bases not matched to a gene. Written as DNA, the CDR3 is TGTGCCAGCAGTGCGACAGGGCTTGGGTCTGGAAACACCATATATTTT. Amino acid sequence: CASSATGLGSGNTIYF.

The chain combines TRBV5-1 with TRBJ2-2; the match to TRBD2 covers 11 bases. J lost 0 bases, V lost 5 bases, and 9 bases had no gene match. The length of the CDR3 is 18 residues. The germline CDR1 and CDR2 sequences are SGHRS and YFSETQ. As DNA, the CDR3 is TGCGCCAGCAGTCGTACTAGCGGGAGTGTCGCGAACACCGGGGAGCTGTTTTTT. This encodes CASSRTSGSVANTGELFF.